This T cell receptor (beta chain) stems from a study of early T cells in non-severe SARS-CoV-2 infection (TCRdb year 2021). About the investigation overall: Bulk RNA from unsorted whole blood was used for TCR sequencing, so alpha and beta chains could not be paired. The paper's findings and limits, for the study overall: VDJdb matching was skewed toward anti-spike CD8 responses and likely underestimated virus-specific expansions by missing private and CD4 specificities.

This clonotype was detected many times. Its antigen is not yet known. Qualities for individual bases were not recorded, and no much larger clone is one base off. This was a case-control study nested in a cohort of healthcare workers in London, UK, who had nasopharyngeal swab PCR tests and blood samples taken every week. Healthcare workers were enrolled in the week of the UK lockdown, from 23 to 31 March 2020, and were followed every week for up to roughly 15 weeks. The junction shows trimming of 2 bases on V and 6 bases on J, plus 22 bases between the germline ends. The CDR3 holds 17 amino acids from the cysteine to the phenylalanine. The only DNA kept is the CDR3, 51 bases in frame from the first base. Sequences MGHRA (CDR1) and YSYEKL (CDR2) are obtained from the germline V gene. Library construction relied on 5' RACE. Sequencing used a NextSeq 500. To correct for sequencing error and PCR bias, the TCR library protocol tagged individual cDNA molecules with unique molecular identifiers. Both TCR alpha and beta chains were sequenced, and tight co-correlation was observed between alpha and beta sequence abundances in each sample. Per the source publication's procedure: V gene, J gene and CDR3 annotation of TCR sequences was performed with Decombinator V4. TCRs were defined as expanded if a significant change between any two time points was detected under a Poisson model with p below 0.0001. TCR abundances were normalised to the total number of TCRs sequenced per sample and expressed as counts per million. MAIT TCRs were defined by TRAV1-2 paired with TRAJ12, TRAJ20 or TRAJ33, and iNKT TCRs by TRAV10 paired with TRAJ18. A search of VDJdb, accessed on 1 November 2021, was run for TCRs annotated to CMV, EBV and SARS-CoV-2, with TCRs annotated for multiple antigens excluded. Using fastp trimming at Q25 and MiXCR clonotype assembly, TCRdb reanalyzed the public sequencing data and kept in-frame beta chains. Each entry is one CDR3 protein sequence, shown with its most common DNA and genes. The V and J calls were determined by TCRdb, not by the authors. Across this sample there are about 77,000 distinct CDR3 sequences, with 8.5% to 10% seen only once. The ten largest clones add up to around 4.6% of the sample.

Here the chain combines TRBV4-1 and TRBJ1-1, with the identity of the D gene unclear. The sequence was obtained from an adult who was a healthcare worker with PCR-confirmed SARS-CoV-2 infection or an uninfected control (not recorded which). The specimen sequenced was whole blood. This receptor has the CDR3 CASSQPNDDRFEPEAFF. The nucleotides are TGCGCCAGCAGCCAACCGAACGACGATCGGTTTGAGCCTGAAGCTTTCTTT.